A single sample gave rise to the 2 T cell receptor beta chains below, sequenced in a study of blood T cell repertoires in COVID-19. Some clones are missing from TCRdb's copy, which holds only in-frame ones; the method was immunoSEQ multiplex PCR. In the table there are tens of thousands of clones, approximately 80% of which are singletons. The sequencing input was peripheral blood. The receptors derive from a man aged 60 to 69 with acute or convalescent COVID-19.

The CDR3 nucleotides are TGTGCCAGTAGTATAGGGTTCGCGGGAAGCTCTGGAAACACCATATATTTT. This sequence encodes CASSIGFAGSSGNTIYF. The chain links TRBV19 to TRBJ1-3; no firm D call. Germline V lookup: CDR1 LNHDA, CDR2 SQIVND (reference sequence). The CDR3 loop spans 17 amino acids. V was shortened by 1 base and J by 0 bases, with 13 bases between the two germline ends.

This clone was detected only once. The genes are TRBV29-1 and TRBJ2-5; 9 bases line up with TRBD1. V gave up 7 bases and J gave up 2 bases; unmatched junction bases: 2. CDR1 is SQVTM, CDR2 ANQGSEA, per germline. The CDR3 contains 12 residues. Here the CDR3 reads CSAGTGQETQYF. The CDR3 bases are TGCAGCGCCGGGACAGGGCAAGAGACCCAGTACTTC. The full variable domain, rest sourced from reference TRBV29-1 and TRBJ2-5, is SAVISQKPSRDICQRGTSLTIQCQVDSQVTMMFWYRQQPGQSLTLIATANQGSEATYESGFVIDKFPISRPNLTFSTLTVSNMSPEDSSIYLCSAGTGQETQYFGPGTRLLVL.